Detailed here is one TCR beta chain. The antigen remains undetermined. These data originate in a study of blood T cells in healthy people across ages. Study-wide findings and caveats: Long-lived donors carried more naive CD4+ cells and greater diversity than aged donors. Underestimates were what the diversity estimates from one million T cells were considered to be. Roughly linear declines in TCR beta diversity per million T cells occurred with age.

Using a J-beta primer mix together with a sample-barcoded 5' primer, a second PCR was run for 7 to 11 cycles. Each cDNA molecule carried a tag from a template-switch adaptor that contained 12 random nucleotides. MiXCR, run by TCRdb on the 5' RACE reads, gives a single entry per CDR3 protein. The sample records 1,500,000 or so distinct CDR3 sequences, approximately 39% being singletons. Germline CDR1 and CDR2: ENHRY and SYGVKD. The length of the CDR3 is 13 residues. J lost 4 bases, V lost 9 bases, and 7 bases had no gene match. The J gene is TRBJ2-7, the V gene TRBV10-3, with 9 bases lining up with TRBD1. The clonotype was recovered from a woman aged 18-29 years in good health. Sequencing was carried out using blood. CDR3 region: CAIGTGSNYEQYF. The CDR3 DNA reads TGTGCCATAGGGACAGGGAGCAATTACGAGCAGTACTTC.